This T cell receptor (beta chain) was sequenced in a study of T cells after yellow fever vaccination. Findings and caveats of the study: Clonotypes shared by both compartments, CD4 and CD8, made up a small share.

TCRdb recomputed calls from the 5' RACE reads with MiXCR, one row per CDR3 protein. Of nearly 300,000 distinct CDR3 sequences in the sample, approximately 8% were seen once. The CDR3 runs to 14 residues. The ends were cut back, 1 base at V and 4 bases at J, with 9 bases in the middle. CDR1 SGHRS and CDR2 YFSETQ come from the germline V gene. This clonotype was found a few times. Its antigen remains unknown. The chain couples TRBV5-1 to TRBJ2-1, with D unresolved. The input for sequencing was CD4+ T cells sorted from PBMCs, taken 5 days after the yellow fever booster vaccination. This sequence was found in a man between 18 and 29 years old who received the YFV17D yellow fever vaccine. The chain's CDR3 is CASSLTLGYNEQFF. The CDR3 nucleotides are TGCGCCAGCAGCTTGACATTGGGGTACAATGAGCAGTTCTTC.